One sample yielded the 17 T cell receptor beta chains listed below, sequenced in a study of breast tumors, draining lymph nodes, adjacent tissues. TCRdb itself ran the multiplex PCR reads through MiXCR, one entry per CDR3 protein. The sample records tens of thousands of distinct CDR3 sequences, under 30% being singletons. Specimen: breast tumor tissue. Every receptor here comes from a female donor with breast cancer. Some clones in this sample may be carry-over from other donors' samples.

This clonotype was seen ten or more times. This chain links TRBV5-1 with TRBJ2-7, with 8 bases fitting TRBD1. This CDR3 region has 13 residues. J was trimmed by 3 bases and V by 4 bases; bases with no gene match: 3. In germline, CDR1 is SGHRS, CDR2 YFSETQ. As DNA, the CDR3 is TGCGCCAGCAGCAACGGACAGGGCTACGAGCAGTACTTC. Its protein product is CASSNGQGYEQYF. Combining the CDR3 with reference TRBV5-1 and TRBJ2-7 gives the whole variable domain KAGVTQTPRYLIKTRGQQVTLSCSPISGHRSVSWYQQTPGQGLQFLFEYFSETQRNKGNFPGRFSGRQFSNSRSEMNVSTLELGDSALYLCASSNGQGYEQYFGPGTRLTVT.

In its sample, this clonotype was seen many times. V and J are TRBV6-1 and TRBJ2-1; no reliable D call. The V gene's germline CDR1 is MNHNS and CDR2 SASEGT. The CDR3 has 13 residues. V was clipped by 3 bases and J by 4 bases, with 7 bases between them. DNA for the CDR3: TGTGCCAGCAGTGATACAGATTACAATGAGCAGTTCTTC. Protein: CASSDTDYNEQFF.

This clonotype was recorded a few times. V gene TRBV13 combines with J gene TRBJ2-1; 10 positions match TRBD1. The CDR3 has 14 amino acids. Germline lookup yields CDR1 PRHDT and CDR2 FYEKMQ (reference sequence). After removal of 6 bases from V and 7 bases from J, the junction contained 6 bases not matched to a gene. The CDR3 is CASRSRDRGNEQFF. In DNA, the CDR3 is TGTGCCAGCAGATCCCGGGACAGGGGAAATGAGCAGTTCTTC.

This clonotype was seen at least ten times. This chain links TRBV7-3 with TRBJ2-1; perhaps TRBD2 as D (6 bases). The CDR3 contains 14 residues. Between the trimmed V and J ends, which lost 1 base and 8 bases, there was a span of 12 bases. CDR1 and CDR2 (germline): SGHTA, FQGTGA. CDR3 nucleotides: TGTGCCAGCAGCTTAAGCTGGGGCGGGGATGAGCAGTTCTTC. Its protein product is CASSLSWGGDEQFF.

Written as DNA, the CDR3 is TGTGCCAGCAGCCGTGACAGGGGCACTGAAGCTTTCTTT. Its translation is CASSRDRGTEAFF. V is TRBV7-7 and J is TRBJ1-1, with 8 nucleotides matching TRBD1. CDR1 is SSHAT and CDR2 is FNYEAQ in the germline V gene (reference sequence). Unmatched junction bases numbered 3, after V lost 5 bases and J lost 4 bases. This CDR3 region has 13 residues.

Worth noting for this clonotype: A read error may be the cause here, since a much bigger clone is one base away. V and J are TRBV7-9 and TRBJ1-4; 8 bases agree with TRBD1. This CDR3 region has 15 residues. V lost 5 bases to trimming and J lost 5 bases; unmatched junction nucleotides: 7. The V gene's germline CDR1 is SEHNR and CDR2 FQNEAQ (reference sequence). CDR3 sequence: CASSVGTGGNEKLFF. CDR3 sequence (DNA): TGTGCCAGCAGCGTAGGCACAGGGGGGAATGAAAAACTGTTTTTT.

This clonotype was detected ten times or more. The V and J genes are TRBV30 and TRBJ1-4; D remains unclear. Trimming stripped 2 bases from V and 7 bases from J, with 11 bases between. CDR1 is GTSNPN and CDR2 is SVGIG in the germline V gene (reference sequence). This CDR3 is 13 amino acids long. CDR3 nucleotide sequence: TGTGCCTGGAGTCGCATGGGCGGTGAAAAACTGTTTTTT. It specifies CAWSRMGGEKLFF.

The V gene is TRBV6-1, the J gene TRBJ2-1; maybe TRBD2 (6 bases). Germline CDR1 and CDR2: MNHNS and SASEGT. This CDR3 is 11 amino acids long. V lost 5 bases and J 7 bases, leaving 6 bases between the germline ends. The CDR3 nucleotides read TGTGCCAGCAGTCGGGGGAATGAGCAGTTCTTC. This encodes CASSRGNEQFF.

In this sample, this clonotype turned up many times. The chain recombines TRBV6-1 with TRBJ2-3; 11 bases fit TRBD2. Trimming cost V 5 bases and J 4 bases; bases outside gene matches: 2. Germline V gives CDR1 MNHNS, CDR2 SASEGT. The CDR3 loop spans 14 amino acids. CDR3 bases: TGTGCCAGCAGTCTTAGCGGGGGGGCAGATACGCAGTATTTT. Translation: CASSLSGGADTQYF.

About this clonotype: A much larger clone differs from this one at a single base, so this may be a read error. The V and J genes are TRBV28 and TRBJ1-2; D unclear. The germline gives CDR1 MDHEN, CDR2 SYDVKM. The CDR3 loop spans 12 amino acids. Between the trimmed V and J ends, which lost 8 bases and 1 base, there was a span of 8 bases. The CDR3 DNA reads as TGTGCCAGCGGTTCCAGTAACTATGGCTACACCTTC. This sequence encodes CASGSSNYGYTF.

Only a few counts were recorded for this clonotype. The gene calls are TRBV25-1 and TRBJ1-4; a possible D gene is TRBD1 (6 bases). The germline gives CDR1 MGHDK, CDR2 SYGVNS. With 1 base removed from V and 7 bases from J, the gap between germline ends came to 13 bases. The CDR3 runs 15 residues. CDR3: CASSESGGAFEKLFF. CDR3 nucleotide sequence: TGTGCCAGCAGTGAATCCGGGGGCGCGTTTGAAAAACTGTTTTTT.

Turning to this clonotype: A much larger clone differs by one base, so this may be a read error. The rearrangement uses TRBV10-2 and TRBJ2-1; 8 nucleotides agree with TRBD2. The germline gives CDR1 WSHSY, CDR2 SAAADI. The CDR3 has 15 residues. CDR3 sequence (DNA): TGCGCCAGCAGACCCCTTAGCGGGACCTACGATGAGCAGTTCTTC. This sequence encodes CASRPLSGTYDEQFF.

This clonotype was recorded many times. CDR3 bases: TGTGCCAGTAGTATTAAGCCTGGGGGGTCCTACGAGCAGTACTTC. Translated: CASSIKPGGSYEQYF. This rearrangement joins TRBV19 to TRBJ2-7; possible D gene TRBD2, 6 bases. V lost 3 bases to trimming and J lost 1 base, with 13 bases between them. The CDR3 runs to 15 residues. Germline V gene lookup returns CDR1 LNHDA and CDR2 SQIVND (reference sequence). The full variable domain, its missing parts supplied by reference TRBV19 and TRBJ2-7, is DGGITQSPKYLFRKEGQNVTLSCEQNLNHDAMYWYRQDPGQGLRLIYYSQIVNDFQKGDIAEGYSVSREKKESFPLTVTSAQKNPTAFYLCASSIKPGGSYEQYFGPGTRLTVT.

V usage is TRBV4-1 and J usage is TRBJ2-4, with a possible D match to TRBD2 (5 bases). CDR3 length equals 15 residues. Trimming took 1 base from V and 7 from J, leaving 14 bases between them. CDR1 MGHRA and CDR2 YSYEKL come from the germline V gene. The CDR3 sequence: CASSQGGRGGNIQYF. CDR3 DNA sequence: TGCGCCAGCAGCCAAGGGGGTCGAGGAGGCAACATTCAGTACTTC.

Many counts were recorded for this clonotype. At one boundary the junction diverges from the germline segment, which might be a read error. J is TRBJ1-3 and V is TRBV13; the D gene is possibly TRBD1 (6 bases). Germline CDR1 PRHDT, CDR2 FYEKMQ (reference sequence). This CDR3 is built from 12 residues. This chain's CDR3 is CASSQQGRFGNF. As DNA, the CDR3 is TGTGCCAGCAGCCAACAGGGCCGGTTTGGAAATTTT.

This clonotype appeared many times. The J gene is TRBJ1-6, the V gene TRBV7-9; possibly TRBD1 for D (6 bases). The V end lost 5 bases, the J end lost 6 bases, and 11 bases lay between the germline ends. This CDR3 region has 14 residues. Germline V gene sequence: CDR1 SEHNR, CDR2 FQNEAQ (reference sequence). CDR3 coding DNA: TGTGCCAGCAGCGGGGACACCGCTAATTCACCCCTCCACTTT. Translation gives CASSGDTANSPLHF.

The sample holds many counts of this clonotype. This chain connects TRBV12-3 or TRBV12-4 to TRBJ1-3, with D tentatively TRBD1 (5 bases). Trimming cost V 0 bases and J 0 bases, with 9 bases left between them. CDR3 length: 16 residues. The CDR3 reads CASSLAGGVSGNTIYF. CDR3 DNA sequence: TGTGCCAGCAGTTTAGCGGGGGGGGTCTCTGGAAACACCATATATTTT.